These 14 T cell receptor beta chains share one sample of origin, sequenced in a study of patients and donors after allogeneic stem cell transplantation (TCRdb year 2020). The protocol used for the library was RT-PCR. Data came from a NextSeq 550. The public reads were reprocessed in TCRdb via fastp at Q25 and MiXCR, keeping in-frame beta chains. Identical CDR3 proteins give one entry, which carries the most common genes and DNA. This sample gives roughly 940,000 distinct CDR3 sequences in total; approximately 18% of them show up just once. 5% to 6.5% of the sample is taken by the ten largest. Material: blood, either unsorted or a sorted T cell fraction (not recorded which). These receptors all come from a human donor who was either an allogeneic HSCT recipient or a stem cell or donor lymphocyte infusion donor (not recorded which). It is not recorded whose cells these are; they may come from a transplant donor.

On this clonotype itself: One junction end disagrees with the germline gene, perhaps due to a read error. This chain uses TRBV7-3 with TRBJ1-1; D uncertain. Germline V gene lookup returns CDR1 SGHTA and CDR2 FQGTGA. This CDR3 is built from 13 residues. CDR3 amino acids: CASSVLLNSEAFF. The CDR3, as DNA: TGTGCCAGCAGCGTCCTCTTAAACAGTGAAGCTTTCTTT.

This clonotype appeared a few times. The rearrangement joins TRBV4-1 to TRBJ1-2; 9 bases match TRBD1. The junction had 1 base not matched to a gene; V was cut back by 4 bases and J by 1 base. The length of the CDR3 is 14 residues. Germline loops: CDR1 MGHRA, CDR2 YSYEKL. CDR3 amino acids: CASSRQGGNYGYTF. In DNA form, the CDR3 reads TGCGCCAGCAGCCGACAGGGGGGTAACTATGGCTACACCTTC.

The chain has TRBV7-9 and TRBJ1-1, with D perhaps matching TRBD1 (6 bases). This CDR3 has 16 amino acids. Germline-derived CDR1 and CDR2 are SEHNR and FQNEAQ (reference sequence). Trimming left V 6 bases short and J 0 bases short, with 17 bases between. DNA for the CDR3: TGTGCCAGCAGAAAAGATGGCGCAGGGGTGAACACTGAAGCTTTCTTT. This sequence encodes CASRKDGAGVNTEAFF.

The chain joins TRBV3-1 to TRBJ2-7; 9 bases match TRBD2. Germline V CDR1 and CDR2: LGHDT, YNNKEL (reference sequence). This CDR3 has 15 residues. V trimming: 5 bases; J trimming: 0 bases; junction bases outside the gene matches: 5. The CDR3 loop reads CASSISGGGSYEQYF. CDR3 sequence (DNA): TGTGCCAGCAGCATTAGCGGGGGCGGCTCCTACGAGCAGTACTTC.

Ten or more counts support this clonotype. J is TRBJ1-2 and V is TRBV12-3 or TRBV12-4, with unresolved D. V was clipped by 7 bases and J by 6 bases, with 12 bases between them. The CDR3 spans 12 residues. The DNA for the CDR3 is TGTGCCAGCACCCCCTTCTTCGATGGCTACACCTTC. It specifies CASTPFFDGYTF.

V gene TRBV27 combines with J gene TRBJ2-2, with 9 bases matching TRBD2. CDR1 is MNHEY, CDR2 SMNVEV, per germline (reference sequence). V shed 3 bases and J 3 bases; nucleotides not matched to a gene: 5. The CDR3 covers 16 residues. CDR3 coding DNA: TGTGCCAGCAGTTTCTTGCGGGGGGGCCACACCGGGGAGCTGTTTTTT. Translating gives CASSFLRGGHTGELFF.

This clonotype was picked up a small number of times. The CDR3 reads CASSLLPGGETQYF. In DNA form, the CDR3 reads TGCGCCAGCAGCTTGCTACCGGGGGGAGAGACCCAGTACTTC. The genes are TRBV5-1 and TRBJ2-5; 7 bases align to TRBD2. The CDR3 length is 14 residues. J lost 4 bases, V lost 1 base, and 4 bases had no gene match. Germline V CDR1 and CDR2: SGHRS, YFSETQ.

The CDR3 is CASSLGDPRGTQYF. DNA of the CDR3: TGCGCCAGCAGCTTGGGTGACCCCCGTGGGACCCAGTACTTC. This chain uses TRBV5-1 with TRBJ2-5; no clear D gene. The V end lost 0 bases, the J end lost 7 bases, and 13 bases lay between the germline ends. Germline CDR1 reads SGHRS; CDR2 reads YFSETQ. CDR3 length: 14 residues.

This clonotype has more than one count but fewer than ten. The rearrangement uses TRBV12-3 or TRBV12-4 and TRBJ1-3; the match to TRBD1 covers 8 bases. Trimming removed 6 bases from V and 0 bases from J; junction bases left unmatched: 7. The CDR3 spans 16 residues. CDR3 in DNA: TGTGCCAGCAGCATGACAGGGGACTTCTCTGGAAACACCATATATTTT. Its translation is CASSMTGDFSGNTIYF.

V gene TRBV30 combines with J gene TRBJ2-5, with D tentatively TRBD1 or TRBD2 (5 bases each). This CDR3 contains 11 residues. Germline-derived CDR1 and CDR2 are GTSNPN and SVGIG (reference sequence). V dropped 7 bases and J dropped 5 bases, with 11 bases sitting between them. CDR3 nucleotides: TGTGCCTTGACCGAGGGGGAGACCCAGTACTTC. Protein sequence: CALTEGETQYF.

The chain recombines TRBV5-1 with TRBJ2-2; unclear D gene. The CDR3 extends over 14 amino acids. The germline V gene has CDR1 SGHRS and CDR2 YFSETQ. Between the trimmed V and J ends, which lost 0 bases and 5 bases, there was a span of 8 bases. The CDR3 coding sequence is TGCGCCAGCAGCTTGGGGTGGCTGACCGGGGAGCTGTTTTTT. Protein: CASSLGWLTGELFF. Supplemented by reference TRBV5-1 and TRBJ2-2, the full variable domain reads KAGVTQTPRYLIKTRGQQVTLSCSPISGHRSVSWYQQTPGQGLQFLFEYFSETQRNKGNFPGRFSGRQFSNSRSEMNVSTLELGDSALYLCASSLGWLTGELFFGEGSRLTVL.

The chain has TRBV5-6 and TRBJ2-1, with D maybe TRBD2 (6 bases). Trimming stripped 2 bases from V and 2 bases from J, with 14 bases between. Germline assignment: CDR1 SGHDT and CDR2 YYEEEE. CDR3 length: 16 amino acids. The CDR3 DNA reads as TGTGCCAGCAGCTTTGGAGGAGGGATGCCCTACAATGAGCAGTTCTTC. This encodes CASSFGGGMPYNEQFF.

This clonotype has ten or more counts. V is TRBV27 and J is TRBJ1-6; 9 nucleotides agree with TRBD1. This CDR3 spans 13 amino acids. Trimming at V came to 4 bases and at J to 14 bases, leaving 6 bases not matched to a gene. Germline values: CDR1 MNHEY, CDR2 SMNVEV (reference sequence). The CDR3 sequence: CASSSGTGTSLHF. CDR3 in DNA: TGTGCCAGCAGTTCCGGGACAGGGACATCCCTCCACTTT.

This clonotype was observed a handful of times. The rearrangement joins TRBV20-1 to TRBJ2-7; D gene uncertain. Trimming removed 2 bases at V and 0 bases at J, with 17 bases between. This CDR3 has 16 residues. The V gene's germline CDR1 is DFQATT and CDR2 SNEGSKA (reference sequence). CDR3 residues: CSARTARTGSSYEQYF. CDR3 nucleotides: TGCAGTGCTAGAACCGCCCGGACGGGCAGCTCCTACGAGCAGTACTTC.